The 10 T cell receptor beta chains presented below share a single source sample, sequenced in a study of CD8+ T cells in alopecia areata (dated by TCRdb to between 2017 and 2018). Read against the paper, the sample's treatment or condition label means: oral pan-JAK inhibitor, 5-10 mg twice daily. Library preparation used the immunoSEQ multiplex PCR assay. For TCR sequencing, RNA was extracted from every sample and reverse transcribed into cDNA to serve as template. The immuneACCESS repertoire file appears here via TCRdb, limited to in-frame rearrangements. These files lack a portion of the clones; in checked studies, under half of the deficit traces to unresolved V genes, and the cause of the others is not known. Present in this sample are roughly 100,000 clones, 70% to 90% of which were seen just once. Approximately 10% of the sample goes to the ten largest clones. The sample here was CD8+ T cells sorted from blood, taken at approximately week 30, from a patient treated with tofacitinib. These receptors were collected from a human donor with alopecia areata.

The V call is TRBV7-9, the J call TRBJ2-5; D may be TRBD1 or TRBD2 (5 bases each). The CDR3 consists of 15 residues. V was shortened by 5 bases and J by 1 base, with 14 bases between the two germline ends. Per the germline V gene, CDR1 is SEHNR and CDR2 is FQNEAQ (reference sequence). This CDR3 reads CASSPRDGTQETQYF. For the CDR3, the DNA is TGTGCCAGCAGCCCTCGGGACGGAACCCAAGAGACCCAGTACTTC.

This clone was counted between two and nine times. The chain is built from TRBV6-1 and TRBJ2-2, with a weak D call TRBD2 (6 bases). V gave up 1 base and J gave up 3 bases, with 6 bases separating them. Germline values: CDR1 MNHNS, CDR2 SASEGT. The CDR3 extends over 14 amino acids. The CDR3 bases are TGTGCCAGCAGTGAAGGCGGGGACACCGGGGAGCTGTTTTTT. Its translation: CASSEGGDTGELFF.

The rearrangement joins TRBV7-9 to TRBJ1-2; tentatively, D is TRBD1 (5 bases). The CDR3 length is 15 residues. The germline V gene has CDR1 SEHNR and CDR2 FQNEAQ (reference sequence). Trimming shortened V by 4 bases and J by 4 bases, and 16 bases separated the two germline ends. DNA for the CDR3: TGTGCCAGCAGCTCGGACGGGGGTTGGGTCTATGGCTACACCTTC. Protein product: CASSSDGGWVYGYTF.

This clone has only one observation. This chain connects TRBV7-9 to TRBJ2-1; TRBD2 agrees at 13 bases. The CDR3 sequence is 18 residues long. J lost 3 bases, V lost 6 bases, and 11 bases had no gene match. The V gene's germline CDR1 is SEHNR and CDR2 FQNEAQ (reference sequence). The CDR3 reads CASRPAGTSGDYYNEQFF. In DNA, the CDR3 is TGTGCCAGCAGACCAGCCGGGACTAGCGGGGACTACTACAATGAGCAGTTCTTC.

The chain is built from TRBV7-9 and TRBJ2-5, with TRBD1 identical over 7 bases. Gene TRBJ2-7 matches the end of the DNA better, so the J call may be wrong. Germline assignment: CDR1 SEHNR and CDR2 FQNEAQ (reference sequence). The CDR3 is 16 residues long. The CDR3 region is CASAPLDRERAYEQYF. The CDR3 coding sequence is TGTGCCAGCGCCCCCCTAGACAGGGAAAGAGCCTACGAGCAGTACTTC.

The CDR3 protein is CSVEIARPHEQFF. DNA of the CDR3: TGCAGCGTTGAAATCGCACGGCCGCATGAGCAGTTCTTC. The chain couples TRBV29-1 to TRBJ2-1, with D unclear. Per germline, CDR1 SQVTM and CDR2 ANQGSEA. This CDR3 comprises 13 residues. Between the trimmed V and J ends, which lost 2 bases and 8 bases, there was a span of 13 bases.

This chain uses TRBV29-1 with TRBJ1-1; TRBD1 might be the D (5 bases). V lost 8 bases, J lost 5 bases, and 15 bases lay in between. The CDR3 runs 12 residues. Germline V gene sequence: CDR1 SQVTM, CDR2 ANQGSEA. The CDR3 region has the DNA TGCAGCTCCAACGGGGCATTGACTGAAGCTTTCTTT. Translation: CSSNGALTEAFF.

CDR3 DNA sequence: TGTGCCAGCAGAACTAGGGTGGGAGCCAAAAACATTCAGTACTTC. Protein product: CASRTRVGAKNIQYF. The chain recombines TRBV27 with TRBJ2-4, with D perhaps TRBD2 (5 bases). This CDR3 has 15 residues. V shed 6 bases and J shed 0 bases, with 12 bases lying between them. Germline V gene lookup returns CDR1 MNHEY and CDR2 SMNVEV (reference sequence).

The rearrangement links TRBV2 to TRBJ1-6, with a weak D call TRBD1 (6 bases). This CDR3 spans 16 amino acids. The V gene lost 3 bases and the J gene lost 10 bases, with 19 bases spanning the gap. Germline assignment: CDR1 SNHLY and CDR2 FYNNEI. CDR3 nucleotides: TGTGCCAGCAGTGAGACCCTACAGGGCTTAGGGTCACCCCTCCACTTT. It yields the protein CASSETLQGLGSPLHF.

The rearrangement joins TRBV29-1 to TRBJ1-2, with D possibly TRBD1 on 5 matching bases. V was shortened by 8 bases and J by 3 bases, with 13 bases between the two germline ends. Germline CDR1 reads SQVTM; CDR2 reads ANQGSEA. The CDR3 contains 12 residues. The CDR3 DNA sequence: TGCAGCTCCCGGGGGGACGACTATGGCTACACCTTC. This gives the protein CSSRGDDYGYTF. Full variable domain (rest looked up from reference TRBV29-1 and TRBJ1-2): SAVISQKPSRDICQRGTSLTIQCQVDSQVTMMFWYRQQPGQSLTLIATANQGSEATYESGFVIDKFPISRPNLTFSTLTVSNMSPEDSSIYLCSSRGDDYGYTFGSGTRLTVV.